This T cell receptor beta chain was documented in a study of blood T cells in healthy people across ages. Study outcomes and limitations: From one million sequenced T cells, diversity estimates were lower bounds. Among long-lived donors, naive CD4+ cells were more numerous and diversity higher than in aged donors. Donor CMV infection status was unknown, possibly confounding age-related changes in expanded clonotypes.

The V segment lost 6 bases and the J segment 10 bases; nucleotides outside the gene matches: 11. CDR1 and CDR2 from the germline V gene are MNHEY and SVGAGI. The CDR3 totals 15 residues. Researchers isolated at least 7 million PBMCs per sample. Details on this clonotype: The antigen is unknown.

Primers used in a second PCR of about 7 to 12 cycles were a sample-barcoded 5' primer and a J-beta primer mix. TCRdb recomputed calls from the 5' RACE reads with MiXCR, one row per CDR3 protein. Of about 640,000 distinct CDR3 sequences listed, about 53% are singletons. What was sequenced was blood. V usage is TRBV6-5 and J usage is TRBJ2-1; TRBD2 agrees at 11 bases. The receptor comes from a man in his 60s in good health. Here the CDR3 reads CASRPGLAEIREQFF. The DNA for the CDR3 is TGTGCCAGCAGGCCGGGACTAGCGGAGATTCGGGAGCAGTTCTTC.